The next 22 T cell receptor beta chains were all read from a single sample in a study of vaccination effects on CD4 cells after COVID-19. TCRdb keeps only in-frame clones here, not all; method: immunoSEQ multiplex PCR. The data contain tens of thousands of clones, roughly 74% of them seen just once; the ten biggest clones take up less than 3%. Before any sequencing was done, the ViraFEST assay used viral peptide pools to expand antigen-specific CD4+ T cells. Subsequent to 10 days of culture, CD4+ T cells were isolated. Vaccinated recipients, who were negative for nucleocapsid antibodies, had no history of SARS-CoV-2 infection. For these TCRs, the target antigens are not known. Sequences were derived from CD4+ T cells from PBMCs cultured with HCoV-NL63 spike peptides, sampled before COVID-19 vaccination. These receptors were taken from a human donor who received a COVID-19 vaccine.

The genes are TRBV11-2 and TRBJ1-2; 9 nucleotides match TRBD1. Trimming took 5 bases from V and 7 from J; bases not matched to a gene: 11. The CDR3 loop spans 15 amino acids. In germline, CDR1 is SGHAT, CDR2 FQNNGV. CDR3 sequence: CASSPSRTGAGGYTF. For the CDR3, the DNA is TGTGCCAGCAGCCCGTCAAGGACAGGGGCAGGTGGCTACACCTTC.

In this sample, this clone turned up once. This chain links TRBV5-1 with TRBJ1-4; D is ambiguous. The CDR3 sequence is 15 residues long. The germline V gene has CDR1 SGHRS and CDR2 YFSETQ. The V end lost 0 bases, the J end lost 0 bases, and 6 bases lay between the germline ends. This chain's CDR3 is CASSLVGATNEKLFF. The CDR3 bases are TGCGCCAGCAGCTTGGTAGGTGCAACTAATGAAAAACTGTTTTTT.

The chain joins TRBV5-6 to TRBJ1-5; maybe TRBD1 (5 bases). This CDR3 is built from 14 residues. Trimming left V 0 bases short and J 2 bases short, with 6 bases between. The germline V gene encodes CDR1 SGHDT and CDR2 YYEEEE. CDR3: CASSLGGRNQPQHF. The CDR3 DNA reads TGTGCCAGCAGCTTGGGGGGCCGCAATCAGCCCCAGCATTTT.

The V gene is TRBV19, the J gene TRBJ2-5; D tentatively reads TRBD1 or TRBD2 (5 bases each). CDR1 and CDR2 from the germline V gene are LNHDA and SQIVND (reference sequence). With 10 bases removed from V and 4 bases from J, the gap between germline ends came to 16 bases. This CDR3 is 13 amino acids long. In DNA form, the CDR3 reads TGTGCCACAGAGGGACCCCAACGAGAGACCCAGTACTTC. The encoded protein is CATEGPQRETQYF.

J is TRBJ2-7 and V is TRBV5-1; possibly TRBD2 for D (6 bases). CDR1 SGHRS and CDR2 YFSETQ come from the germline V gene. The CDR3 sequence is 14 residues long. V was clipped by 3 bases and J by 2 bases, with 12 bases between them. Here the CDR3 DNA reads TGCGCCAGCAGCTCCGACGGGAGTCCCTACGAGCAGTACGTC. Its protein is CASSSDGSPYEQYV.

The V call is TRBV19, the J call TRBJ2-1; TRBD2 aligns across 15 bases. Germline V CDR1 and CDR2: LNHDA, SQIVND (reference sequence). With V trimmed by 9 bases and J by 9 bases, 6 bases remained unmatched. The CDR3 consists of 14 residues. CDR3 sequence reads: CASMGLAGGGEQFF. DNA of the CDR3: TGTGCCAGCATGGGACTAGCGGGGGGAGGTGAGCAGTTCTTC. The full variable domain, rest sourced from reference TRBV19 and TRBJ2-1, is DGGITQSPKYLFRKEGQNVTLSCEQNLNHDAMYWYRQDPGQGLRLIYYSQIVNDFQKGDIAEGYSVSREKKESFPLTVTSAQKNPTAFYLCASMGLAGGGEQFFGPGTRLTVL.

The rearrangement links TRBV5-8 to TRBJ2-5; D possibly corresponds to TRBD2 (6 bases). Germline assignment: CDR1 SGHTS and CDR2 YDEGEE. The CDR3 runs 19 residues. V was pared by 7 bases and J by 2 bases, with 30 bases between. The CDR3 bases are TGTGCCAGCCCCCGCGGTCACTTTTGGGACGGGGGTGCTCAAGAGACCCAGTACTTC. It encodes CASPRGHFWDGGAQETQYF.

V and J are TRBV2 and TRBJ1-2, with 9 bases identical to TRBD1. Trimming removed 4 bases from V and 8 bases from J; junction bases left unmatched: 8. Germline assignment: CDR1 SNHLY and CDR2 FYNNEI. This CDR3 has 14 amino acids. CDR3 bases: TGTGCCAGCAGTGGGGACAGGGCAGTTTACGGCTACACCTTC. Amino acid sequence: CASSGDRAVYGYTF.

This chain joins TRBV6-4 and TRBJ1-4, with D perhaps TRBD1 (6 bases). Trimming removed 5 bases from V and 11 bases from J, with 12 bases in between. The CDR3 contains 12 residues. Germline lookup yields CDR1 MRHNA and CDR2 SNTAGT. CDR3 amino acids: CASSKGGQKLFF. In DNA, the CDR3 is TGTGCCAGCAGTAAGGGGGGGCAGAAACTGTTTTTT.

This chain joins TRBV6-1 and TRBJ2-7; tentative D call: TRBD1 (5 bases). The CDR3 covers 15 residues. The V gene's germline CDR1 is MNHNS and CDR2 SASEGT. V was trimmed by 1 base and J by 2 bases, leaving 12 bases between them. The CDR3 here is CASSEGSAGPYEQYV. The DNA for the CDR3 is TGTGCCAGCAGTGAAGGGTCAGCAGGGCCCTACGAGCAGTACGTC.

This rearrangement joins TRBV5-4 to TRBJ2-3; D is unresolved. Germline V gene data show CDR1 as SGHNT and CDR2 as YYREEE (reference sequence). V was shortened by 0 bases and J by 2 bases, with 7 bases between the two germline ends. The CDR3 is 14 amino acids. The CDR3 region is CASSLGTVTDTQYF. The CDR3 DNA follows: TGTGCCAGCAGCTTGGGAACGGTCACAGATACGCAGTATTTT.

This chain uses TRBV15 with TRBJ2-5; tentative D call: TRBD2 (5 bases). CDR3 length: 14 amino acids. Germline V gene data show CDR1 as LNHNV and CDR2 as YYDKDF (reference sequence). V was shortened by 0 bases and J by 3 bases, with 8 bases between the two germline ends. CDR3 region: CATSRDRGKETQYF. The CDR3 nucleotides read TGTGCCACCAGCAGAGATCGGGGAAAAGAGACCCAGTACTTC. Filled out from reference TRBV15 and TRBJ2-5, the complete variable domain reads DAMVIQNPRYQVTQFGKPVTLSCSQTLNHNVMYWYQQKSSQAPKLLFHYYDKDFNNEADTPDNFQSRRPNTSFCFLDIRSPGLGDTAMYLCATSRDRGKETQYFGPGTRLLVL.

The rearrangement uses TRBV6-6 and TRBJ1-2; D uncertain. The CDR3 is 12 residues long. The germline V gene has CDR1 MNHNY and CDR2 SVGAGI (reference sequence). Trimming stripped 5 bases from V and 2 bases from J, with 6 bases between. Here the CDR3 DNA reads TGTGCCAGCAGTCAACGGAACTATGGCTACACCTTC. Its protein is CASSQRNYGYTF.

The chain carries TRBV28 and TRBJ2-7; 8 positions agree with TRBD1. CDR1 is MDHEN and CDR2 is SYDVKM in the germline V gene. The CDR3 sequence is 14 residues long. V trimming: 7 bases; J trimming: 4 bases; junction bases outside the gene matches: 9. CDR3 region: CASTSGTGPYEQYV. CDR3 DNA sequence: TGTGCCAGCACCTCGGGGACAGGTCCATACGAGCAGTACGTC.

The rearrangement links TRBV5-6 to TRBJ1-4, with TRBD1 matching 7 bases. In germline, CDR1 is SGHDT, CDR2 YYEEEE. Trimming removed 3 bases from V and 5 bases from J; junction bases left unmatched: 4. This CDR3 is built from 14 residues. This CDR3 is CASSSTGLNEKLFF. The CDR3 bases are TGTGCCAGCAGCTCGACAGGGCTAAATGAAAAACTGTTTTTT.

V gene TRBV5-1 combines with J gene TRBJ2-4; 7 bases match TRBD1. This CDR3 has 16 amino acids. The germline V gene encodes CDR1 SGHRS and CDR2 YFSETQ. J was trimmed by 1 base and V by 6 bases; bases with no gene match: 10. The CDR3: CASTSQTGRAKNIQYF. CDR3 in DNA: TGCGCCAGCACCTCCCAGACAGGGCGGGCCAAAAACATTCAGTACTTC.

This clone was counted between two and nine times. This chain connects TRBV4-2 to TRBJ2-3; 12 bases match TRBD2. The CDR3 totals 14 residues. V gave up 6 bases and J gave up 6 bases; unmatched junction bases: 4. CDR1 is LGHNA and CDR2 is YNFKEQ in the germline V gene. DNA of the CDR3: TGTGCCAGCAGACCCCTAGCGGGGGGGGATACGCAGTATTTT. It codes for CASRPLAGGDTQYF.

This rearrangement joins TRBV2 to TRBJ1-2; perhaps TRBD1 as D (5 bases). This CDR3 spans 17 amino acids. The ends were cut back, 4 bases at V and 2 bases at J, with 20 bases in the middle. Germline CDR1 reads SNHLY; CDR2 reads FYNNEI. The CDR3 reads CASSARRLVRANYGYTF. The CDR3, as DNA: TGTGCCAGCAGTGCCCGAAGGTTAGTCAGGGCGAACTATGGCTACACCTTC.

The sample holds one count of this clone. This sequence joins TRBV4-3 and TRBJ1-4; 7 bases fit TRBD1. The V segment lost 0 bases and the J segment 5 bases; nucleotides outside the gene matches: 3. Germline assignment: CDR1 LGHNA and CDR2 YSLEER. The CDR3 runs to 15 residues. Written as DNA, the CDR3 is TGCGCCAGCAGCCAAGATAAGACAGGGAATGAAAAACTGTTTTTT. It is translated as CASSQDKTGNEKLFF.

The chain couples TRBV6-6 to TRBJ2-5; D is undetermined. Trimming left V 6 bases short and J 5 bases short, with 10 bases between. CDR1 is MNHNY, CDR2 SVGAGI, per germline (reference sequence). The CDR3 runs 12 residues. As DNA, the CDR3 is TGTGCCAGCAGCCCTGCTGGGGAGACCCAGTACTTC. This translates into CASSPAGETQYF.

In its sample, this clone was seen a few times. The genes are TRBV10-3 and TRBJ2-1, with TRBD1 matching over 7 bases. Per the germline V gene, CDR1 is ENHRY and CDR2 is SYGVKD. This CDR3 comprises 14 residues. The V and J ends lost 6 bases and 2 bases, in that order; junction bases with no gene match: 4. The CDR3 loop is CAIRYGTAYNEQFF. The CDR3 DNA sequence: TGTGCCATCAGATACGGGACAGCCTACAATGAGCAGTTCTTC.

CDR3 protein: CATSRDRHTEAFF. The CDR3 DNA is TGTGCCACCAGCAGAGATAGGCACACTGAAGCTTTCTTT. The chain uses TRBV15 and TRBJ1-1; D unclear. CDR3 length: 13 amino acids. The germline V and J ends were trimmed by 0 bases and 3 bases, with 5 bases remaining between them. Looked up from germline, CDR1 is LNHNV and CDR2 is YYDKDF (reference sequence). The full variable domain, completed using reference TRBV15 and TRBJ1-1, is DAMVIQNPRYQVTQFGKPVTLSCSQTLNHNVMYWYQQKSSQAPKLLFHYYDKDFNNEADTPDNFQSRRPNTSFCFLDIRSPGLGDTAMYLCATSRDRHTEAFFGQGTRLTVV.